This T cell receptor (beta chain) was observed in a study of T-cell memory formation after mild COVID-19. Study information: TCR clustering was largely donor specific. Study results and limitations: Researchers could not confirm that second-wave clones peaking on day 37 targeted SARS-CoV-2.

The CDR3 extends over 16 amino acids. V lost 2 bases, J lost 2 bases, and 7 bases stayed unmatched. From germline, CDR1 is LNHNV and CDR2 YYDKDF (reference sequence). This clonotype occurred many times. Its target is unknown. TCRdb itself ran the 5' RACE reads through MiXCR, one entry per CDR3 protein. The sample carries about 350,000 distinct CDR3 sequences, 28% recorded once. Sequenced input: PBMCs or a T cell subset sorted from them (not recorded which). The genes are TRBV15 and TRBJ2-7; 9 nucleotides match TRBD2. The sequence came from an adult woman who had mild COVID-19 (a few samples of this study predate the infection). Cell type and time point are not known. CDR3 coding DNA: TGTGCCACCAGCAGACTAGCGGGGACTAAAGCCTACGAGCAGTACTTC. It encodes CATSRLAGTKAYEQYF.